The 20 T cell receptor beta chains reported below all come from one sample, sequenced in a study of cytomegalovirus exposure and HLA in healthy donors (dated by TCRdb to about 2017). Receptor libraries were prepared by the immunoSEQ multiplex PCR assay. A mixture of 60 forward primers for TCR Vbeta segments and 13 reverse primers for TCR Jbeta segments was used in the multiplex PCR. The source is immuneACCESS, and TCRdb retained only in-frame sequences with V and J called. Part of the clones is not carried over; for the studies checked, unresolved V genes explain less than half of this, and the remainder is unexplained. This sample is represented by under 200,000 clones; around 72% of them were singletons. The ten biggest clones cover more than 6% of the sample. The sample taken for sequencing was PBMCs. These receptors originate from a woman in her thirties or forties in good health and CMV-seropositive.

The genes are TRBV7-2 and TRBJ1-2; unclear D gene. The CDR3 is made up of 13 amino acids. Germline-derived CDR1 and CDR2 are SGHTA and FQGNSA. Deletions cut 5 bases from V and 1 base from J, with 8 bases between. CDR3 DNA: TGTGCCAGCAGCCCGAGAAATAACTATGGCTACACCTTC. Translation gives CASSPRNNYGYTF.

CDR3 nucleotide sequence: TGTGCCAGCAGCTTAACTAGGCGTGACACTGAAGCTTTCTTT. Translated: CASSLTRRDTEAFF. V usage is TRBV7-2 and J usage is TRBJ1-1; D gene ambiguous. Germline V lookup: CDR1 SGHTA, CDR2 FQGNSA. The CDR3 spans 14 residues. V was pared by 2 bases and J by 3 bases, with 10 bases between.

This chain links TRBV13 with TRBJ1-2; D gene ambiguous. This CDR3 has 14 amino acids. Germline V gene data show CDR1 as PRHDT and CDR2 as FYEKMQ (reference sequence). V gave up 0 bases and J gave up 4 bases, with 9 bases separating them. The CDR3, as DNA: TGTGCCAGCAGCTTAGGCCCCAGCGGCTATGGCTACACCTTC. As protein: CASSLGPSGYGYTF. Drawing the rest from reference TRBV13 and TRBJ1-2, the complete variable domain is AAGVIQSPRHLIKEKRETATLKCYPIPRHDTVYWYQQGPGQDPQFLISFYEKMQSDKGSIPDRFSAQQFSDYHSELNMSSLELGDSALYFCASSLGPSGYGYTFGSGTRLTVV.

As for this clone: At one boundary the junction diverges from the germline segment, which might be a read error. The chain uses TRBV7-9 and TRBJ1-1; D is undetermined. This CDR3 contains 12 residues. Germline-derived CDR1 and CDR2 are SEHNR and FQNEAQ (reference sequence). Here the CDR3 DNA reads TGTTCCAGCAGCTTATACGGGACTGAAGCTTTCTTT. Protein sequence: CSSSLYGTEAFF.

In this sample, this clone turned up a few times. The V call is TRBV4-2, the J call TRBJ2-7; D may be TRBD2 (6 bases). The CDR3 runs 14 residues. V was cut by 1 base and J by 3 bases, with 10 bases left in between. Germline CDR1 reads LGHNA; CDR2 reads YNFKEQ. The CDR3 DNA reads TGTGCCAGCAGCCAAGGGGTCGGGGGCTACGAGCAGTACTTC. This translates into CASSQGVGGYEQYF.

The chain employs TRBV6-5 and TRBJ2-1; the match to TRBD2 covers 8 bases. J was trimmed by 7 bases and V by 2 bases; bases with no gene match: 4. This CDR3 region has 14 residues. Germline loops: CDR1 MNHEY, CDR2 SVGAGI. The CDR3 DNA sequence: TGTGCCAGCAGTTACGCGGGGGGAAGAAATGAGCAGTTCTTC. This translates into CASSYAGGRNEQFF.

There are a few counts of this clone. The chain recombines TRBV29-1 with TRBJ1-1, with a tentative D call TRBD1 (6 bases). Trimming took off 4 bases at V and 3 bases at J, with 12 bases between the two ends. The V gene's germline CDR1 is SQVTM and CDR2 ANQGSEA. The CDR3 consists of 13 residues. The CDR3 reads CSVVVGQYTEAFF. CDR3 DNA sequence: TGCAGCGTTGTAGTCGGACAGTACACTGAAGCTTTCTTT.

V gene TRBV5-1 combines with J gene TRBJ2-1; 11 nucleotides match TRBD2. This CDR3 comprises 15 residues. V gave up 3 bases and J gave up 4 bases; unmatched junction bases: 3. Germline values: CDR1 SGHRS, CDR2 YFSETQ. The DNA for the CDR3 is TGCGCCAGCAGCTCGGGACTAGCGGTTTACAATGAGCAGTTCTTC. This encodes CASSSGLAVYNEQFF.

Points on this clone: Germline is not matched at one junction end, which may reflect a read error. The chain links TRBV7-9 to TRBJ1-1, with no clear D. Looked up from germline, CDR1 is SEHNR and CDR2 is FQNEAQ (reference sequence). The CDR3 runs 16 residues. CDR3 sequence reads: CSSSSLTWAPDTEAFF. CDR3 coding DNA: TGTTCCAGCAGCTCCCTTACATGGGCTCCGGACACTGAAGCTTTCTTT.

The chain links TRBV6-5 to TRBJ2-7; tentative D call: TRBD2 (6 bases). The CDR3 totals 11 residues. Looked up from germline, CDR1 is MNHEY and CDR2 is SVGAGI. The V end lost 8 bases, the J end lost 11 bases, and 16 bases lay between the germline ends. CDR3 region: CASRGGRIEYF. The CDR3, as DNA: TGTGCCAGCCGTGGGGGGAGGATTGAGTACTTC.

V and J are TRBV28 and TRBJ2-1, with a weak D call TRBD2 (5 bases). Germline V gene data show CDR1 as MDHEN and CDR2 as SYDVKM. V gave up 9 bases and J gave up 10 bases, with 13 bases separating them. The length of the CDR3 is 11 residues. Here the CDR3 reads CASALVGEQFF. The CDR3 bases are TGTGCCAGTGCACTAGTTGGCGAGCAGTTCTTC.

The CDR3 DNA reads as TGTGCCAGCAGTTACAGGGAGCGGAATGGCTACACCTTC. Translating it yields CASSYRERNGYTF. The rearrangement links TRBV6-6 to TRBJ1-2; D unresolved. Germline assignment: CDR1 MNHNY and CDR2 SVGAGI (reference sequence). The CDR3 has 13 residues. The V gene lost 2 bases and the J gene lost 6 bases, with 10 bases spanning the gap.

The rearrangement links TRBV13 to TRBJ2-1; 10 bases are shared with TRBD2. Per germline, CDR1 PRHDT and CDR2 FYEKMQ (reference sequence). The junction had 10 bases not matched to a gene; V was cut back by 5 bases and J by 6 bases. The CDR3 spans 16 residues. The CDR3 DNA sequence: TGTGCCAGCAGCACTAAACCACTAGCGGGACCCAATGAGCAGTTCTTC. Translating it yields CASSTKPLAGPNEQFF. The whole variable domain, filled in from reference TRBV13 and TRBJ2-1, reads AAGVIQSPRHLIKEKRETATLKCYPIPRHDTVYWYQQGPGQDPQFLISFYEKMQSDKGSIPDRFSAQQFSDYHSELNMSSLELGDSALYFCASSTKPLAGPNEQFFGPGTRLTVL.

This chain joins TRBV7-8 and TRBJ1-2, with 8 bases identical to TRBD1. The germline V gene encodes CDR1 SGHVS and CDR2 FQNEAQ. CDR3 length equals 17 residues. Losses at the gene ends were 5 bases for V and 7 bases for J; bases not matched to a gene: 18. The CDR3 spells CASSTTSLKTGDLGYTF. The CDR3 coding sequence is TGTGCCAGCAGCACGACCTCGCTAAAGACAGGGGATCTTGGCTACACCTTC.

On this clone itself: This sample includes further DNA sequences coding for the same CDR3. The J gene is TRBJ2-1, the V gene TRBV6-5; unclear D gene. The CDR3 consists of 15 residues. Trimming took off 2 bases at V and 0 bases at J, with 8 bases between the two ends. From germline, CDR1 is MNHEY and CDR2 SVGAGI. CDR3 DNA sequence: TGTGCCAGCAGTTACGCTGGTAGCTCCTACAATGAGCAGTTCTTC. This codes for CASSYAGSSYNEQFF.

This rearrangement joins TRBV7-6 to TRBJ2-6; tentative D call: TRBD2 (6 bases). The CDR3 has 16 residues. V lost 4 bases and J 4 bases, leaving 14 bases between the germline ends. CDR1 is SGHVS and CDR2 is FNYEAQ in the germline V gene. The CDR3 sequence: CASSSPRESGANVLTF. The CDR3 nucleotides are TGTGCCAGCAGCTCACCCCGGGAGTCCGGGGCCAACGTCCTGACTTTC.

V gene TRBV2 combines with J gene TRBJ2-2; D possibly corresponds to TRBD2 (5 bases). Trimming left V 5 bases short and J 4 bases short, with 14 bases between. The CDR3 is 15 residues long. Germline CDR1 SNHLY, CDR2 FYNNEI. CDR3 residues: CASSSTPAGTGELFF. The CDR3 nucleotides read TGTGCCAGCAGTTCCACTCCCGCGGGCACCGGGGAGCTGTTTTTT.

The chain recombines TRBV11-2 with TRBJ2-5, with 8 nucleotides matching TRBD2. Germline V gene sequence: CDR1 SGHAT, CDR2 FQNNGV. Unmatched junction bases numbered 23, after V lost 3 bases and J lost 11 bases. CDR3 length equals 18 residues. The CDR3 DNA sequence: TGTGCCAGCAGCTTTGGGGAGGTAGCGGGGCCAACAACTCGGGAGCAGTACTTC. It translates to CASSFGEVAGPTTREQYF.

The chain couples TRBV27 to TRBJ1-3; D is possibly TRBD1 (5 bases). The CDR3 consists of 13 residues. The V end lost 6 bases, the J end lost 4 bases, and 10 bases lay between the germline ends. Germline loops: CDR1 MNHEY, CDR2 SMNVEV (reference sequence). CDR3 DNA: TGTGCCAGCAGCCCAGGGTCAGGAAACACCATATATTTT. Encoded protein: CASSPGSGNTIYF.

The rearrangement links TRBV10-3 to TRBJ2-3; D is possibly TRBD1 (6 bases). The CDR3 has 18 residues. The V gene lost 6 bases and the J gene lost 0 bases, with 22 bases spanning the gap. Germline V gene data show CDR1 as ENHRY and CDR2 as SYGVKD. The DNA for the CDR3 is TGTGCCATCAGGCCCCTTAAAGGGGGACGGGATAGCACAGATACGCAGTATTTT. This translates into CAIRPLKGGRDSTDTQYF.